This TCR beta chain is drawn from a study of T-cell reconstitution after alpha-beta-depleted transplantation in children. This clonotype appeared many times. This CDR3 is built from 14 residues. Germline-derived CDR1 and CDR2 are LNHDA and SQIVND (reference sequence). Trimming took 0 bases from V and 5 from J, leaving 8 bases between them. The authors prepared the TCRbeta library with unique molecular identifiers. TCRdb redid the calling of the PCR reads with MiXCR, one entry per CDR3 protein. Of around 92,000 distinct CDR3 sequences in the sample, 12% are singletons; the top ten hold 11% to 15%. The sample was PBMCs from the stem cell graft donor, taken from the stem cell graft. The chain employs TRBV19 and TRBJ2-1; no clear D gene. This TCR was sampled from a human donor who donated a stem cell graft to a child with inherited bone marrow failure. This chain's CDR3 is CASSIESWDNEQFF. The CDR3 DNA sequence: TGTGCCAGTAGTATAGAGTCCTGGGACAATGAGCAGTTCTTC. Based on the CDR3 plus reference TRBV19 and TRBJ2-1, the full variable domain is DGGITQSPKYLFRKEGQNVTLSCEQNLNHDAMYWYRQDPGQGLRLIYYSQIVNDFQKGDIAEGYSVSREKKESFPLTVTSAQKNPTAFYLCASSIESWDNEQFFGPGTRLTVL.